A selection of T cell receptor beta chains follows, all from one sample in a study of T cell changes during pregnancy in multiple sclerosis. The protocol was immunoSEQ multiplex PCR, while the TCRdb copy is restricted to in-frame clones and leaves out a portion. The sample records more than 90,000 clones, roughly 92% being singletons. Here the sequenced sample was peripheral blood, taken in the third trimester of pregnancy. These receptors were taken from a female donor with multiple sclerosis, enrolled in a pregnancy study. Each CDR3 is given with its conserved first and last residue. A D gene is named only where the DNA matches it firmly. Clone size is not always given. Where it is, it says once, few, many or a class for expanded clones.

j_call d_call v_call clone_size cdr3_nt cdr3_aa
TRBJ1-1 . TRBV4-2 . TGTGCCAGCAGCCAGAAATTTTGGGGGCCGGACACTGAAGCTTTCTTT CASSQKFWGPDTEAFF
TRBJ2-1 . TRBV21-1 once TGTGCCAGCAGCCCCCAGGGGCTAGCGGGGGGGCTCTTTGTTGAGCAGTTCTTC CASSPQGLAGGLFVEQFF
TRBJ1-5 TRBD1 TRBV10-3 once TGTGCCACGACAGGGGAAGACAATCAGCCCCAGCATTTT CATTGEDNQPQHF
TRBJ1-4 . TRBV13 . TGTGCCAGCAGCTTTCTGGGGGCGTCGGATGAAAAACTGTTTTTT CASSFLGASDEKLFF
TRBJ1-1 TRBD1 TRBV5-6 . TGTGCCAGCAGCTGGACAAACAGGGGGCCCGCGAACACTGAAGCTTTCTTT CASSWTNRGPANTEAFF
TRBJ1-2 . TRBV6-1 . TGTGCCATCGGAATACAGGCCAACACCTATGGCTACACCTTC CAIGIQANTYGYTF
TRBJ2-5 TRBD2 TRBV19 . TGTGCCAGTAGTAAGAGGGGTAGCGGGGGAGAGACCCAGTACTTC CASSKRGSGGETQYF
TRBJ1-5 . TRBV6-1 . TGTGCCAGCATCGCCCGAACATATAGCAATCAGCCCCAGCATTTT CASIARTYSNQPQHF
TRBJ1-1 . TRBV10-1 . TGCGCCAGCTCCGAGGCAGGGCCCACTGAAGCTTTCTTT CASSEAGPTEAFF
TRBJ1-2 . TRBV30 once TGTGCCTGGAGCGGGACAAACTATGGCTACACCTTC CAWSGTNYGYTF
TRBJ2-3 TRBD2 TRBV6-5 . TGTGCCAGCAGTTATGGGACTAGCGGGGGCACAGATACGCAGTATTTT CASSYGTSGGTDTQYF
TRBJ2-2 TRBD1 TRBV25-1 . TGTGCCAGCAGTGGGACAGGGGGAAACACCGGGGAGCTGTTTTTT CASSGTGGNTGELFF
TRBJ1-1 . TRBV5-4 . TGTGCCAGCAGCTTCATTCCGGGAAACACTGAAGCTTTCTTT CASSFIPGNTEAFF
TRBJ1-5 . TRBV19 . TGTGCCAGTAGTACAGGGGAGCGTTATAGCAATCAGCCCCAGCATTTT CASSTGERYSNQPQHF
TRBJ2-7 TRBD1 TRBV5-1 . TGCGCCAGCAGCTTGGTACAGGGGAGCTCCTACGAGCAGTACTTC CASSLVQGSSYEQYF
TRBJ1-2 TRBD1 TRBV2 . TGTGCCAGCAAGAGAGACAGGGAAGTTCGGACCTTC CASKRDREVRTF
TRBJ1-4 . TRBV10-3 . TGTGCCATCATGCGGGGCCCTAATGAAAAACTGTTTTTT CAIMRGPNEKLFF
TRBJ1-5 . TRBV6-1 . TGTGCCAGCACCAGAGCGGGGAGCAATCAGCCCCAGCATTTT CASTRAGSNQPQHF
TRBJ2-7 TRBD2 TRBV19 . TGTGCCAGTAGTATAGGGGGGACTAGTCGCGAGCAGTACTTC CASSIGGTSREQYF
TRBJ2-2 TRBD2 TRBV5-1 . TGCGCCAGCAGCTTACTAGCGGGGAACACCGGGGAGCTGTTTTTT CASSLLAGNTGELFF
TRBJ2-2 . TRBV13 . TGTGCCAGCAGCTTGGACAGCCGGGAGCTGTTTTTT CASSLDSRELFF
TRBJ1-5 TRBD1 TRBV18 . TGTGCCAGCTCACGACAGGGGGCGCTTGGTCAGCCCCAGCATTTT CASSRQGALGQPQHF
TRBJ2-1 . TRBV18 . TGTGCCAGCTCACCACCAACAACAGTCAATGAGCAGTTCTTC CASSPPTTVNEQFF
TRBJ2-7 TRBD1 TRBV18 . TGTGCCAGCTCACCATCGGGACAGGGGGCGTCTACCGAGCAGTACTTC CASSPSGQGASTEQYF
TRBJ2-1 TRBD2 TRBV9 . TGTGCCAGCAGCGTAGAGGTGGATAGCGGGATCTACAATGAGCAGTTCTTC CASSVEVDSGIYNEQFF
TRBJ2-5 TRBD1 TRBV5-1 once TGCGCCAGCACCATAGCAGGGGGCAGGCAAGAGACCCAGTACTTC CASTIAGGRQETQYF
TRBJ2-3 . TRBV19 . TGTGCCAGTAGTCTCTGGGACACAAACACAGATACGCAGTATTTT CASSLWDTNTDTQYF
TRBJ2-1 TRBD2 TRBV7-2 . TGTGCCAGCAGCTATCGACTAGCGGGGGGGTATGAGCAGTTCTTC CASSYRLAGGYEQFF
TRBJ1-1 TRBD1 TRBV9 . TGTGCCAGCAGCGCCTATGACAGGGGGGCTGAAGCTTTCTTT CASSAYDRGAEAFF
TRBJ1-1 . TRBV27 . TGTGCCAGCAGTTCCCAGGGCGGGGGCACTGAAGCTTTCTTT CASSSQGGGTEAFF
TRBJ1-1 . TRBV10-3 . TGTGCCATCGAGGACGGGACACGAACTGAAGCTTTCTTT CAIEDGTRTEAFF
TRBJ2-1 TRBD1 TRBV5-6 . TGTGCCAGCGGACAGGGGGCTCGTGAGCAGTTCTTC CASGQGAREQFF
TRBJ2-3 . TRBV2 . TGTGCCAGCAGTGAAGAGGCGGGGATCGGCGGCACAGATACGCAGTATTTT CASSEEAGIGGTDTQYF
TRBJ2-7 . TRBV18 . TGTGCCAGCTCACCATCAGAGCGTGAGCAGTACTTC CASSPSEREQYF
TRBJ1-1 . TRBV6-7 . TGTGCCAGCAGTTACCCGAACACAGGGACCGACGGCACTGAAGCTTTCTTT CASSYPNTGTDGTEAFF
TRBJ2-7 . TRBV28 . TGTGCCAGCAGCTCGATAGCGATAGTGCCCTACGAGCAGTACTTC CASSSIAIVPYEQYF
TRBJ1-1 . TRBV27 . TGTGCCAGCAGTCCCCCCCCCGGGAACACTGAAGCTTTCTTT CASSPPPGNTEAFF
TRBJ2-7 . TRBV2 . TGTGCCAGCAGTCCCCGGAGGTACGAGCAGTACTTC CASSPRRYEQYF
TRBJ1-5 TRBD1 TRBV12-5 . TGTGCTAGTGGTTCGCAAGGAGGGACAGGGGACGGGCAGCCCCAGCATTTT CASGSQGGTGDGQPQHF
TRBJ2-7 . TRBV29-1 . TGCAGCGTTGCTACAGGGAAAGGCGAGCAGTACTTC CSVATGKGEQYF
TRBJ2-5 TRBD1 TRBV29-1 . TGCAGCGTTCGAATTACAGGGGGCGAGAAGACCCAGTACTTC CSVRITGGEKTQYF
TRBJ2-7 TRBD2 TRBV2 once TGTGCCAGCAGGACAGGACTAGCGGGAGTCCCCGAGCAGTACTTC CASRTGLAGVPEQYF
TRBJ2-2 . TRBV25-1 . TGTGCCAGCAGTGAAGACAGCACCGGGGAGCTGTTTTTT CASSEDSTGELFF
TRBJ2-3 TRBD2 TRBV7-9 . TGTGCCAGCAGCTTAGCCGGACTAGCGGGGGGGCCGACAGATACGCAGTATTTT CASSLAGLAGGPTDTQYF
TRBJ2-7 . TRBV27 . TGTGCCAGCAGCGACACGGGGTGGGAGTACTACGAGCAGTACTTC CASSDTGWEYYEQYF
TRBJ2-1 TRBD2 TRBV30 . TGTGCCTGGATAGCGGGACCTTACAATGAGCAGTTCTTC CAWIAGPYNEQFF
TRBJ2-1 . TRBV12-1 . TGTGCCAGCAGCTTTTCCCCAGGACTAGCGGGACATGGTGAGCAGTTCTTC CASSFSPGLAGHGEQFF